This TCR beta chain stems from a study of CD8 T cells in ankylosing spondylitis. The CDR3 has 15 amino acids. After removal of 2 bases from V and 5 bases from J, the junction contained 6 bases not matched to a gene. TCRdb itself ran the 5' RACE reads through MiXCR, one entry per CDR3 protein. The sample shows 270,000 or so distinct CDR3 sequences, 18% of them seen only once. This clonotype came up a few times. What it binds is not known. Overall study results and limits: Disease-linked clones proved CD8+ and comparatively uncommon in peripheral blood. Earlier reports found some motif variants in synovial fluid and blood in reactive arthritis. Disease-linked clones were reportedly significantly enriched in matched ankylosing spondylitis synovial fluid.

The receptor's source is a male donor with ankylosing spondylitis or in good health (not recorded which). The chain carries TRBV12-3 or TRBV12-4 and TRBJ2-7; 10 positions match TRBD2. The material sequenced was blood, either unsorted or a sorted T cell fraction (not recorded which). The CDR3 DNA reads TGTGCCAGCAGTTTATTCGCTAGCGGGAGTAACGAGCAGTACTTC. Protein sequence: CASSLFASGSNEQYF.